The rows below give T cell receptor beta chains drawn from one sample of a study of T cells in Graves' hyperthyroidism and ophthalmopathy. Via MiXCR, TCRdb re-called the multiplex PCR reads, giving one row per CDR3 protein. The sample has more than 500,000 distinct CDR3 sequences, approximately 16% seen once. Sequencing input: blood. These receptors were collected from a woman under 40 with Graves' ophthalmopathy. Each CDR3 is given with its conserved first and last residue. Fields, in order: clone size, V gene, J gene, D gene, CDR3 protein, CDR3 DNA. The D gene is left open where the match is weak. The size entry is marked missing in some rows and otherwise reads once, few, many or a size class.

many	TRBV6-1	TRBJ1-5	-	CASSDVDQPQHF	TGTGCCAGCAGTGATGTGGATCAGCCCCAGCATTTT
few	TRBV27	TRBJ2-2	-	CASSYSEITGELFF	TGTGCCAGCAGTTATAGCGAGATCACCGGGGAGCTGTTTTTT
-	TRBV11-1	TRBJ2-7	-	CASSLAPGAGVTYEQYF	TGTGCCAGCAGCTTAGCCCCTGGGGCGGGCGTAACCTACGAGCAGTACTTC
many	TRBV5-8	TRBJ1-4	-	CASSSTGDEKLFF	TGTGCCAGCAGCTCGACAGGCGATGAAAAACTGTTTTTT
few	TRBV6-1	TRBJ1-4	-	CASRSSGTNEKLFF	TGTGCCAGCAGGTCATCTGGGACTAATGAAAAACTGTTTTTT
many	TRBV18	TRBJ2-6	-	CASSPLGAGANVLTF	TGTGCCAGCTCACCCTTGGGGGCTGGGGCCAACGTCCTGACTTTC
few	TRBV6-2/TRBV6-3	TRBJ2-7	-	CASSYSLRRSGVREQYF	TGTGCCAGCAGTTACTCGTTGCGGAGGTCTGGGGTGAGGGAGCAGTACTTC
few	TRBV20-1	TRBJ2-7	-	CSASPGAHYEQYF	TGCAGTGCTAGTCCGGGGGCACACTACGAGCAGTACTTC
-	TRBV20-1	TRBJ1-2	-	CSASNEARAYGYTF	TGCAGTGCTAGCAACGAAGCAAGGGCCTATGGCTACACCTTC
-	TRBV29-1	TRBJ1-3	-	CSAFALSGNTIYF	TGCAGCGCATTTGCGCTTTCTGGAAACACCATATATTTT
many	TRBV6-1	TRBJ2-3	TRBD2	CASTSGGTDTQYF	TGTGCCAGCACATCGGGGGGTACAGATACGCAGTATTTT
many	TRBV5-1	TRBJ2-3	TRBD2	CASSLTSGNYDTQYF	TGCGCCAGCAGCTTAACTAGCGGGAATTATGATACGCAGTATTTT
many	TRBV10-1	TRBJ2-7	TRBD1	CASSDQGDYEQYF	TGCGCCAGCAGTGACCAGGGGGACTACGAGCAGTACTTC
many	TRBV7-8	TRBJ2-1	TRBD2	CASSLRAGGSYNEQFF	TGTGCCAGCAGCCTACGGGCGGGAGGATCGTACAATGAGCAGTTCTTC
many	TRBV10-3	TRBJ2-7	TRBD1	CAISDPGQGTYEQYF	TGTGCCATCAGTGACCCTGGACAGGGAACCTACGAGCAGTACTTC
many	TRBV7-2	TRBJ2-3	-	CASSLGSGPRDTQYF	TGTGCCAGCAGCTTAGGATCGGGTCCCAGAGATACGCAGTATTTT
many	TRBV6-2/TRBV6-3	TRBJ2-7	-	CASRNRFPSEQYF	TGTGCCAGCAGAAACAGGTTCCCTTCCGAGCAGTACTTC
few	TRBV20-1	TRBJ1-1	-	CSARDLRRNTEAFF	TGCAGTGCTAGAGATCTTAGGAGGAACACTGAAGCTTTCTTT
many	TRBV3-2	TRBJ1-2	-	CASSQEHGPNYGYTF	TGTGCCAGCAGCCAAGAACACGGACCTAACTATGGCTACACCTTC
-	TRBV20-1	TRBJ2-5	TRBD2	CSAHSGIETQYF	TGCAGTGCTCATAGCGGGATAGAGACCCAGTACTTC
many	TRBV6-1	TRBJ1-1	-	CASTPRGAGRNTEAFF	TGTGCCAGCACCCCCCGGGGGGCAGGAAGGAACACTGAAGCTTTCTTT
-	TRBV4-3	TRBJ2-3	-	CASSQSLSAQYF	TGCGCCAGCAGCCAATCGTTGTCGGCGCAGTATTTT
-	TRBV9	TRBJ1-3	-	CASSVEGFGNTIYF	TGTGCCAGCAGCGTCGAGGGCTTTGGAAACACCATATATTTT
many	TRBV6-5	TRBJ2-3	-	CASSYSGEAQYF	TGTGCCAGCAGTTACTCGGGAGAGGCGCAGTATTTT
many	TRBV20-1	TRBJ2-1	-	CSAIQGYNEQFF	TGCAGTGCGATACAGGGCTACAATGAGCAGTTCTTC
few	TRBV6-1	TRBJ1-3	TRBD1	CASRRQGRGGNTIYF	TGTGCCAGCAGACGACAGGGGAGAGGAGGAAACACCATATATTTT
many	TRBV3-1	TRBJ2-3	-	CASSQGARPTPSQYF	TGTGCCAGCAGCCAAGGTGCGAGGCCCACCCCATCGCAGTATTTT
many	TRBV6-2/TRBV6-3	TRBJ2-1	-	CASSPPVERALRNEQFF	TGTGCCAGCAGCCCCCCCGTAGAGCGGGCGCTGAGGAATGAGCAGTTCTTC
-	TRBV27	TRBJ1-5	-	CASSLSWGQPQHF	TGTGCCAGCAGTTTATCTTGGGGTCAGCCCCAGCATTTT
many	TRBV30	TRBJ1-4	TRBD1	CAWGQDEKLFF	TGTGCCTGGGGACAGGATGAAAAACTGTTTTTT
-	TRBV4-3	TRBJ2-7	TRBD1	CASSQGFRDRGYEQYF	TGCGCCAGCAGCCAAGGGTTCAGAGACAGGGGTTACGAGCAGTACTTC
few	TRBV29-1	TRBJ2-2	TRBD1	CSAGTGPGSGTGELFF	TGCAGCGCCGGGACAGGGCCGGGATCGGGCACCGGGGAGCTGTTTTTT
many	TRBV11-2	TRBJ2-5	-	CASSLSTGSQETQYF	TGTGCCAGCAGCTTATCTACAGGGTCCCAAGAGACCCAGTACTTC
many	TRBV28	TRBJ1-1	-	CASTPWGRPNTEAFF	TGTGCCAGCACTCCGTGGGGCAGGCCTAACACTGAAGCTTTCTTT
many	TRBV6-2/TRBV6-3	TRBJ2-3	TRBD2	CASSPWGGDTDTQYF	TGTGCCAGCTCCCCCTGGGGGGGAGACACAGATACGCAGTATTTT
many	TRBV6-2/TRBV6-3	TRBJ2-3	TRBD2	CASSYSSGRLDTQYF	TGTGCCAGCAGTTACTCCAGCGGGAGGTTAGATACGCAGTATTTT
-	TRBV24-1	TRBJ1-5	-	CATSIGAGQPQHF	TGTGCCACCAGCATTGGGGCAGGGCAGCCCCAGCATTTT
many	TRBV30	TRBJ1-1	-	CAWSRGGVGTEAFF	TGTGCCTGGAGTAGGGGGGGCGTCGGCACTGAAGCTTTCTTT
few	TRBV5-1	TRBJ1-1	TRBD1	CASTRSTRGKYTEAFF	TGCGCCAGCACCCGTTCAACCAGGGGGAAGTACACTGAAGCTTTCTTT
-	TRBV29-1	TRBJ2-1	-	CSVAGVKNEQFF	TGCAGCGTTGCGGGAGTTAAAAATGAGCAGTTCTTC
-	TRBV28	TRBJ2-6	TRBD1	CASSLGTGGVSGANVLTF	TGTGCCAGCAGCCTAGGGACAGGGGGTGTCTCTGGGGCCAACGTCCTGACTTTC
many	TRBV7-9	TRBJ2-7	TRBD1	CASSSPQGAGYEQYF	TGTGCCAGCAGCTCCCCACAGGGGGCTGGCTACGAGCAGTACTTC
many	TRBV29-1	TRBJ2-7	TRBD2	CSVATDLAGDYEQYF	TGCAGCGTCGCCACCGACCTAGCGGGAGACTACGAGCAGTACTTC
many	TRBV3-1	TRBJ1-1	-	CASSHLSSDTEAFF	TGTGCCAGCAGCCACTTAAGCTCAGACACTGAAGCTTTCTTT
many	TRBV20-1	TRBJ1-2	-	CSAPGRNYGYTF	TGCAGTGCTCCGGGTCGTAACTATGGCTACACCTTC
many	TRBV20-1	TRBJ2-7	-	CSARVKYEQYF	TGCAGTGCTAGAGTTAAATACGAGCAGTACTTC
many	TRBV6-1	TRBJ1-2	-	CASSEDGRYGYTF	TGTGCCAGCAGTGAAGACGGCCGTTATGGCTACACCTTC
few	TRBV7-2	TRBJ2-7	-	CASSFSLPTGPYEQYF	TGTGCCAGCAGCTTTAGCCTCCCGACAGGCCCCTACGAGCAGTACTTC
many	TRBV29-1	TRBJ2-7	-	CSVESGLDYEQYF	TGCAGCGTTGAGTCGGGCTTGGACTACGAGCAGTACTTC
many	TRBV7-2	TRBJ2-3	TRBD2	CAGGLAGGPDTQYF	TGTGCCGGCGGACTAGCGGGAGGGCCAGATACGCAGTATTTT
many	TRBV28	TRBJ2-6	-	CASSLGGANVLTF	TGTGCCAGCAGTTTAGGCGGGGCCAACGTCCTGACTTTC
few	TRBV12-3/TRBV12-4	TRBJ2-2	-	CASTQVGGTGELFF	TGTGCCAGCACCCAGGTGGGGGGCACCGGGGAGCTGTTTTTT
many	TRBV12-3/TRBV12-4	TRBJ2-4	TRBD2	CASSPGTSGFGKNIQYF	TGTGCCAGCAGTCCCGGGACTAGCGGGTTTGGCAAAAACATTCAGTACTTC
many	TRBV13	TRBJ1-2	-	CASSGSEVNYGYTF	TGTGCCAGCAGTGGCTCGGAGGTTAACTATGGCTACACCTTC
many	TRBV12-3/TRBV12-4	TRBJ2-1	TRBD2	CASSLNSAGRLAGVEQFF	TGTGCCAGCAGTTTGAATTCTGCCGGTCGACTAGCGGGAGTTGAGCAGTTCTTC
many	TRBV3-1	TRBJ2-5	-	CASSQDRPNPIRKWTQYF	TGTGCCAGCAGCCAAGATCGTCCCAACCCTATACGCAAATGGACCCAGTACTTC
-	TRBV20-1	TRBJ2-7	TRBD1	CSATRTGGREQYF	TGCAGTGCTACCAGGACAGGGGGCCGCGAGCAGTACTTC
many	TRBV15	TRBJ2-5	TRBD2	CATSGRAAGGPQETQYF	TGTGCCACCAGCGGAAGAGCGGCGGGAGGGCCTCAAGAGACCCAGTACTTC
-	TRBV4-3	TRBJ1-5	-	CASSQSYRRAQPQHF	TGCGCCAGCAGCCAATCGTACAGACGGGCTCAGCCCCAGCATTTT